This T cell receptor beta chain was retrieved from a study of Ad26.COV2.S vaccination and SARS-CoV-2 variants. Study context: Donor was in the COV1001 Ad26.COV2.S trial arm. Study observations and caveats: Breadth, reportedly substantial, characterized the spike-specific CD8+ and CD4+ T cell responses after vaccination. Vaccine recipients posted higher spike-specific TCR breadth than their placebo counterparts. Placebo recipients and vaccine recipients were similar in non-spike TCR breadth.

Germline lookup yields CDR1 LGHNA and CDR2 YNFKEQ. The CDR3 totals 13 residues. V lost 0 bases to trimming and J lost 7 bases, with 10 bases between them. A word on this clone: What it recognizes is unknown.

Using immunoSEQ multiplex PCR, the repertoire was profiled, and TCRdb retains in-frame clones only, with some absent. Here the sample spans approximately 480,000 clones, 87% being singletons. Described treatment: about 20 received Ad26.COV2.S at low or high dose, single or two shots; about 5 received placebo; per-sample allocation not given. Samples analyzed were those drawn on day 63 after the first vaccine or placebo injection. The TCR sequence derives from a person between 18 and 65 years old who received the Ad26.COV2.S COVID-19 vaccine or a placebo. This chain connects TRBV4-2 to TRBJ2-7; D is possibly TRBD2 (5 bases). The source was peripheral blood, collected in a trial of Ad26.COV2.S vaccine versus placebo. Written as DNA, the CDR3 is TGTGCCAGCAGCCAAGATTTCGGAGGAGAGCAGTACTTC. It is translated as CASSQDFGGEQYF.